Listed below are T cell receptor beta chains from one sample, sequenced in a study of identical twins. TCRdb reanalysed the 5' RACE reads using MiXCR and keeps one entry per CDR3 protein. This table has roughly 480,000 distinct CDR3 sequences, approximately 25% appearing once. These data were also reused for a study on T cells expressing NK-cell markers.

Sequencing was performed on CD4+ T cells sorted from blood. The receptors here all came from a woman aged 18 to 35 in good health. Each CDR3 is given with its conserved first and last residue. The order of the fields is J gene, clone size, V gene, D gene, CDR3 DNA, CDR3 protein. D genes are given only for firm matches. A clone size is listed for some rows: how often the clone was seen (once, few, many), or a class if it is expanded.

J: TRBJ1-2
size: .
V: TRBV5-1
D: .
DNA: TGCGCCAGCAGCTTGGGTTTGGATCGGGGCTACACCTTC
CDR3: CASSLGLDRGYTF

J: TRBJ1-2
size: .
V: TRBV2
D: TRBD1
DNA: TGTGCCAGCAGCGAGACAGGGGCGTACTATGGCTACACCTTC
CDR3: CASSETGAYYGYTF

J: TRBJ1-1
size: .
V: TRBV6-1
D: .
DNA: TGTGCCAGCAGTGAAGGCATATCCCGGGGGGTAGCTTTCTTT
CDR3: CASSEGISRGVAFF

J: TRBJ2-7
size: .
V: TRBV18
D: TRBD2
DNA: TGTGCCAGCTCACCAACCCCGACTAGCGGACACGAGCAGTACTTC
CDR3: CASSPTPTSGHEQYF

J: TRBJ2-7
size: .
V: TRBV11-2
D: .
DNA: TGTGCCAGCAGCCAGGATCGGGCCTCCTACGAGCAGTACTTC
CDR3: CASSQDRASYEQYF

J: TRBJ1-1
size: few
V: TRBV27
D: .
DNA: TGTGCCAGCAGTTCACCCACGGGACGGGCTTTCTTT
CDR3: CASSSPTGRAFF

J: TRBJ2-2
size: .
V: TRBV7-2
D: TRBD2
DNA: TGTGCCAGCAGCTTAGCTGGGGTAGCGGGAGAGCTGTTTTTT
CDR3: CASSLAGVAGELFF

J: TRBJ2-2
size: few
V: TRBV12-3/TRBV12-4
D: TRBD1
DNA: TGTGCCAGCAATAAACAGGGGGCTAACACCGGGGAGCTGTTTTTT
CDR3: CASNKQGANTGELFF

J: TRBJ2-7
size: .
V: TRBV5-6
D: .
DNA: TGTGCCAGCAGCTTCCGAGGGGTAACGACGGAGCAGTACTTC
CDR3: CASSFRGVTTEQYF

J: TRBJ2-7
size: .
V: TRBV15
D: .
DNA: TGTGCCACCAGCAGAGGGAGAGTCAGCTCCTACGAGCAGTACTTC
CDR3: CATSRGRVSSYEQYF

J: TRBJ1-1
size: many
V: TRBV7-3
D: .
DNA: TGTGCCAGCAGCTTTGATGGGAACACTGAAGCTTTCTTT
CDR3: CASSFDGNTEAFF

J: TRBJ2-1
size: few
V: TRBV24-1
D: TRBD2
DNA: TGTGCCCCCTCCCGACCGGGACTAGCGGGGGTCGGCAATGAGCAGTTCTTC
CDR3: CAPSRPGLAGVGNEQFF

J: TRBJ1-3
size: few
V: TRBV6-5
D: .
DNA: TGTGCCAGCAGTTACTCGAGGTCGCCTCTTAGAAACACCATATATTTT
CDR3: CASSYSRSPLRNTIYF

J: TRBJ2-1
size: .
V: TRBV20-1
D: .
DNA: TGCAGTGCTAGTTCGGATTCCTACAATGAGCAGTTCTTC
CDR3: CSASSDSYNEQFF

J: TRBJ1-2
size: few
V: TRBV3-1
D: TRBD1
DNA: TGTGCCAGCAGCCAGGGACAGTCAAACTATGGCTACACCTTC
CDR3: CASSQGQSNYGYTF

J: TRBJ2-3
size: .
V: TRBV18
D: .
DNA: TGTGCCAGCTCAGAGGAACAGGGCCTGCGGACGGATACGCAGTATTTT
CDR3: CASSEEQGLRTDTQYF

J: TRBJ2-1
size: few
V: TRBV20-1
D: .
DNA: TGCAGTGCTAGAGGCGGGACGAGCTCCTACAATGAGCAGTTCTTC
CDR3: CSARGGTSSYNEQFF

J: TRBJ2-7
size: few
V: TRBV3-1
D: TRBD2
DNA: TGTGCCAGCAGCCAGGGTTGGCTAGCGGATTACGAGCAGTACTTC
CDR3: CASSQGWLADYEQYF

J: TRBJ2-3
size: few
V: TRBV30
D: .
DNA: TGTGCCTGGAGTGTGGCTACGGCTGGTACGCAGTATTTT
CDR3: CAWSVATAGTQYF

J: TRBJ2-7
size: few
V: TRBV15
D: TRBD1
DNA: TGTGCCACCAGCAGAGATTCGACAGGGGTCGGTCACGAGCAGTACTTC
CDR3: CATSRDSTGVGHEQYF

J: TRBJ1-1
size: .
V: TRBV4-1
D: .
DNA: TGCGCCAGCAGCTCACGTCCCGGAGAACCCGGTAATACTGAAGCTTTCTTT
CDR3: CASSSRPGEPGNTEAFF

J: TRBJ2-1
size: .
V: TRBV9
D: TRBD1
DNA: TGTGCCAGCAGCGTAGAGGGACAGGGGCCACCTGAGCAGTTCTTC
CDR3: CASSVEGQGPPEQFF

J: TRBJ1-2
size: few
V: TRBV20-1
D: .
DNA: TGCAGTGCCCAACCCCCTAACGGGGGCTACACCTTC
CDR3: CSAQPPNGGYTF

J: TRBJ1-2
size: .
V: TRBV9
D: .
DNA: TGTGCCAGCAGCGTAGATGGCTTTGGGATTGGCTACACCTTC
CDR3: CASSVDGFGIGYTF

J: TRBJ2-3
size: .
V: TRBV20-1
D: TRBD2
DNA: TGCAGTGCTAACCGGCTACCTAGCGGGGGGGCGTCGGCAGATACGCAGTATTTT
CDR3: CSANRLPSGGASADTQYF

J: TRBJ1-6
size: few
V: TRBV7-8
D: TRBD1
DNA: TGTGCCAGCAGCTCCCGGGACAGTCGCAGCTCCTATAATTCACCCCTCCACTTT
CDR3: CASSSRDSRSSYNSPLHF

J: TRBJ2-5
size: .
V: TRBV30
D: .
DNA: TGTGCCTGGAGTACAGGGACGGCAAGGAAGACCCAGTACTTC
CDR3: CAWSTGTARKTQYF

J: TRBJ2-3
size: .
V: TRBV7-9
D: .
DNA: TGTGCCAGCAGACCTGGACCTGCCTGGCAGTATTTT
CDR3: CASRPGPAWQYF

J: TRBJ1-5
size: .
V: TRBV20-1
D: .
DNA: TGCAGTGCTAGACGGTCGGGGACTCACAATCAGCCCCAGCATTTT
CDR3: CSARRSGTHNQPQHF

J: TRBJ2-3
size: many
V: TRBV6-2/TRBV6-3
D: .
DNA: TGTGCCAGCAGTCCGGGACAAAACACAGATACGCAGTATTTT
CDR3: CASSPGQNTDTQYF

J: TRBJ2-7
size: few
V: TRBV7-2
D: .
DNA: TGTGCCAGCAGCTTAGCGCACGACAGGCACTACGAGCAGTACTTC
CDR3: CASSLAHDRHYEQYF

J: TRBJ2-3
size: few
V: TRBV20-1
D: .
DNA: TGCAGTGCCCGACGGGAGACTCCAGATACGCAGTATTTT
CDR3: CSARRETPDTQYF

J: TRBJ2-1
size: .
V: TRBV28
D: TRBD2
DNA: TGTGCCAGCAGCCACGGTAGCGGGGGACATTACAATGAGCAGTTCTTC
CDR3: CASSHGSGGHYNEQFF

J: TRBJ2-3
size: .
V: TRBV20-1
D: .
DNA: TGCAGTGCTAGATACCGGCACTCCACAGATACGCAGTATTTT
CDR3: CSARYRHSTDTQYF

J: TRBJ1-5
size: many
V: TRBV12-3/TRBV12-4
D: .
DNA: TGTGCCAGCAGTTTAGGAGGGCCTCAGCCCCAGCATTTT
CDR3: CASSLGGPQPQHF

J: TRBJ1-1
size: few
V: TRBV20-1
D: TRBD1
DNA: TGCAGTGCTAGAGTACAGGGGGGGAGCACTGAAGCTTTCTTT
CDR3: CSARVQGGSTEAFF

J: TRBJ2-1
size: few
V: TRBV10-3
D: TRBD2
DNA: TGTGCCATCACGCGGGAGTCCTACAATGAGCAGTTCTTC
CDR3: CAITRESYNEQFF

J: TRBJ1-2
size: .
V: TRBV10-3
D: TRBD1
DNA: TGTGCCATCAATTTGGGACAGGGGCACGGCTATGGCTACACCTTC
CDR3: CAINLGQGHGYGYTF

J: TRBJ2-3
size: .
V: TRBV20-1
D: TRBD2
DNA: TGCAGTGCTAGGCGGCTAGCGGGAGGGCCCACAGATACGCAGTATTTT
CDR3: CSARRLAGGPTDTQYF

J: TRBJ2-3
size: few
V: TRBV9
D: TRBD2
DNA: TGTGCCAGCAGCACTAGCGTTACAGATACGCAGTATTTT
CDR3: CASSTSVTDTQYF

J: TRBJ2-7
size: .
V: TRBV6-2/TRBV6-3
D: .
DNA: TGTTCCCGCCACGAGCAGTACTTC
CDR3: CSRHEQYF

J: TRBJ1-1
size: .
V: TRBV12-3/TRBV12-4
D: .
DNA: TGTGCCAGCAGTTTAAGCGGCCAGCTCACTGAAGCTTTCTTT
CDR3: CASSLSGQLTEAFF